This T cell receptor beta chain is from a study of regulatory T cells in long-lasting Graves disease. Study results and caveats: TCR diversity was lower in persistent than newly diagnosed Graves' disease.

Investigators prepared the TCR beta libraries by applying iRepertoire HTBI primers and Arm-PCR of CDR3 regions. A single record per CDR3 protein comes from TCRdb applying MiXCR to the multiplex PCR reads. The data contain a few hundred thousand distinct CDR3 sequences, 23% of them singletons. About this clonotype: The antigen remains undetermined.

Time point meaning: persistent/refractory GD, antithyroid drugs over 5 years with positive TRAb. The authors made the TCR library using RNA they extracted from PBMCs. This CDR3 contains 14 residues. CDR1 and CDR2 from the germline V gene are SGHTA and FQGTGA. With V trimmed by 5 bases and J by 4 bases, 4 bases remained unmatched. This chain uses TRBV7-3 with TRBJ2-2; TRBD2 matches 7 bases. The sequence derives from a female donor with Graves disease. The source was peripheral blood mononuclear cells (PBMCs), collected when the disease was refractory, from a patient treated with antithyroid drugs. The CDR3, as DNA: TGTGCCAGCAGCATACTAGCGTCCACCGGGGAGCTGTTTTTT. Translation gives CASSILASTGELFF.